Presented here are 26 T cell receptor beta chains from one specimen sequenced in a study of T cell changes during pregnancy in multiple sclerosis. Data came from immunoSEQ multiplex PCR; TCRdb stores just in-frame clones and leaves some out. Of 60,000 to 85,000 clones in the sample, about nine tenths were seen once. The sample in question was peripheral blood, obtained in the first trimester of pregnancy. These receptors were obtained from a female donor with multiple sclerosis, enrolled in a pregnancy study.

This clone was seen a handful of times. The gene calls are TRBV7-7 and TRBJ2-1, with 9 bases fitting TRBD2. V gave up 0 bases and J gave up 7 bases; unmatched junction bases: 13. The CDR3 has 18 amino acids. CDR1 is SSHAT and CDR2 is FNYEAQ in the germline V gene (reference sequence). CDR3 nucleotide sequence: TGTGCCAGCAGCTTAGCGCCAGGACCAGCGGGGGGACTAAATGAGCAGTTCTTC. Encoded protein: CASSLAPGPAGGLNEQFF.

The chain carries TRBV7-8 and TRBJ2-7, with D perhaps TRBD2 (5 bases). The CDR3 spans 16 residues. Germline CDR1 reads SGHVS; CDR2 reads FQNEAQ. Trimming removed 0 bases at V and 3 bases at J, with 15 bases between. The CDR3 is CASSLASGGKDYEQYF. CDR3 bases: TGTGCCAGCAGCTTAGCCAGTGGAGGAAAGGACTACGAGCAGTACTTC.

This sequence joins TRBV30 and TRBJ1-4, with 7 positions matching TRBD1. In germline, CDR1 is GTSNPN, CDR2 SVGIG (reference sequence). This CDR3 is built from 14 residues. The V and J ends lost 3 bases and 6 bases, in that order; junction bases with no gene match: 7. The CDR3 is CAWSVGQGDEKLFF. The DNA for the CDR3 is TGTGCCTGGAGCGTGGGGCAGGGGGATGAAAAACTGTTTTTT.

The sample holds one count of this clone. The gene calls are TRBV7-3 and TRBJ2-1; 9 bases line up with TRBD2. This CDR3 comprises 14 residues. Germline trimming cut 5 bases from V and 6 bases from J; bases unmatched to any gene: 5. The germline V gene encodes CDR1 SGHTA and CDR2 FQGTGA. DNA of the CDR3: TGTGCCAGCAGCATAGCGGGGGCGGGCAATGAGCAGTTCTTC. It is translated as CASSIAGAGNEQFF. Combining the CDR3 with reference TRBV7-3 and TRBJ2-1 gives the whole variable domain GAGVSQTPSNKVTEKGKYVELRCDPISGHTALYWYRQSLGQGPEFLIYFQGTGAADDSGLPNDRFFAVRPEGSVSTLKIQRTERGDSAVYLCASSIAGAGNEQFFGPGTRLTVL.

Comment on this clone: The junction shows a germline mismatch at one end, possibly a read error. The rearrangement uses TRBV7-8 and TRBJ2-7, with 9 bases lining up with TRBD2. Germline CDR1 SGHVS, CDR2 FQNEAQ. This CDR3 comprises 17 residues. The DNA of the CDR3 is TGTGCCGGCAGCTTAGGCCCAAGACTAGCGGAACTTTACGAGCAGTACTTC. This translates into CAGSLGPRLAELYEQYF. Based on the CDR3 plus reference TRBV7-8 and TRBJ2-7, the full variable domain is GAGVSQSPRYKVAKRGQDVALRCDPISGHVSLFWYQQALGQGPEFLTYFQNEAQLDKSGLPSDRFFAERPEGSVSTLKIQRTQQEDSAVYLCAGSLGPRLAELYEQYFGPGTRLTVT.

CDR3 nucleotide sequence: TGTGCCACCAGCAGTGGGAGGACCCTAAGCTCCTACGAGCAGTACTTC. It yields the protein CATSSGRTLSSYEQYF. This chain connects TRBV15 to TRBJ2-7; tentative D call: TRBD2 (6 bases). Trimming removed 3 bases from V and 0 bases from J, with 15 bases in between. Germline CDR1 is LNHNV and CDR2 is YYDKDF (reference sequence). This CDR3 is built from 16 residues.

V gene TRBV5-1 combines with J gene TRBJ1-6; tentative D call: TRBD1 (6 bases). The V end lost 0 bases, the J end lost 7 bases, and 8 bases lay between the germline ends. Germline lookup yields CDR1 SGHRS and CDR2 YFSETQ. This CDR3 comprises 14 residues. CDR3 loop: CASSLDGQNSPLHF. The CDR3 DNA reads TGCGCCAGCAGCTTGGATGGACAGAATTCACCCCTCCACTTT.

The rearrangement joins TRBV25-1 to TRBJ2-1; 9 positions match TRBD2. V lost 1 base, J lost 7 bases, and 5 bases stayed unmatched. The CDR3 loop spans 15 amino acids. Per the germline V gene, CDR1 is MGHDK and CDR2 is SYGVNS. CDR3 protein: CASSEFRTSGNEQFF. The CDR3, as DNA: TGTGCCAGCAGTGAATTTAGAACTAGCGGGAATGAGCAGTTCTTC.

The rearrangement joins TRBV10-2 to TRBJ1-4; D is possibly TRBD1 (5 bases). The CDR3 contains 14 residues. V was cut by 4 bases and J by 8 bases, with 14 bases left in between. The germline gives CDR1 WSHSY, CDR2 SAAADI. The CDR3 DNA follows: TGCGCCAGCAGTGGGGCCAGGGCAGGGGAAAAACTGTTTTTT. Its translation: CASSGARAGEKLFF.

This clone was picked up many times. The rearrangement links TRBV19 to TRBJ2-1; 7 nucleotides agree with TRBD1. V dropped 11 bases and J dropped 9; count of bases not matched to a gene: 1. This CDR3 has 9 residues. Germline V gives CDR1 LNHDA, CDR2 SQIVND (reference sequence). The CDR3 loop reads CASGGEQFF. CDR3 sequence (DNA): TGTGCCTCAGGGGGTGAGCAGTTCTTC.

In this sample, this clone turned up a few times. V usage is TRBV11-2 and J usage is TRBJ2-7; tentative D call: TRBD1 (6 bases). The CDR3 is made up of 15 amino acids. V was pared by 0 bases and J by 2 bases, with 11 bases between. Germline CDR1 reads SGHAT; CDR2 reads FQNNGV. Here the CDR3 reads CASSLDRDRTYEQYF. CDR3 nucleotide sequence: TGTGCCAGCAGCTTAGATCGCGACAGGACCTACGAGCAGTACTTC.

V and J are TRBV28 and TRBJ1-1, with a possible D match to TRBD1 (5 bases). Germline V CDR1 and CDR2: MDHEN, SYDVKM. V lost 3 bases to trimming and J lost 5 bases, with 13 bases between them. The CDR3 totals 14 residues. CDR3 sequence: CASSLGGTKTEAFF. In DNA form, the CDR3 reads TGTGCCAGCAGTTTGGGGGGAACGAAGACTGAAGCTTTCTTT. The complete variable domain, with remaining parts taken from reference TRBV28 and TRBJ1-1, reads DVKVTQSSRYLVKRTGEKVFLECVQDMDHENMFWYRQDPGLGLRLIYFSYDVKMKEKGDIPEGYSVSREKKERFSLILESASTNQTSMYLCASSLGGTKTEAFFGQGTRLTVV.

The V and J genes are TRBV11-2 and TRBJ2-5; D is perhaps TRBD1 (6 bases). CDR1 and CDR2 (germline): SGHAT, FQNNGV. The CDR3 length is 15 residues. Trimming left V 5 bases short and J 2 bases short, with 15 bases between. The CDR3, as DNA: TGTGCCAGCAGCCCTAACCCAGGGGTACAAGAGACCCAGTACTTC. It is translated as CASSPNPGVQETQYF.

The chain carries TRBV7-6 and TRBJ1-4; weak D call: TRBD1 (6 bases). The germline V gene has CDR1 SGHVS and CDR2 FNYEAQ. Trimming shortened V by 5 bases and J by 5 bases, and 15 bases separated the two germline ends. The CDR3 spans 15 residues. CDR3 in DNA: TGTGCCAGCAGCGTAGAGACAGGTCGCAATGAAAAACTGTTTTTT. It translates to CASSVETGRNEKLFF.

This chain joins TRBV5-4 and TRBJ2-3; D unclear. Per germline, CDR1 SGHNT and CDR2 YYREEE (reference sequence). The CDR3 is 14 amino acids. The V gene lost 0 bases and the J gene lost 4 bases, with 9 bases spanning the gap. CDR3 amino acids: CASSLDSRADTQYF. The CDR3 coding sequence is TGTGCCAGCAGCTTGGACTCTCGAGCAGATACGCAGTATTTT.

This chain uses TRBV9 with TRBJ1-2; no clear D gene. Looked up from germline, CDR1 is SGDLS and CDR2 is YYNGEE. The CDR3 is 12 amino acids. V lost 3 bases and J 8 bases, leaving 11 bases between the germline ends. CDR3 protein: CASSDFGLGYTF. CDR3 nucleotides: TGTGCCAGCAGCGACTTTGGTCTGGGCTACACCTTC.

The V call is TRBV5-4, the J call TRBJ2-7; TRBD2 matches 12 bases. V shed 4 bases and J 2 bases; nucleotides not matched to a gene: 4. This CDR3 is built from 15 residues. In germline, CDR1 is SGHNT, CDR2 YYREEE (reference sequence). This CDR3 reads CASSEGLAGPYEQYF. The CDR3 DNA sequence: TGTGCCAGCAGCGAGGGACTAGCGGGCCCCTACGAGCAGTACTTC.

The CDR3 sequence: CSVAIGQVGNEQFF. In DNA form, the CDR3 reads TGCAGCGTCGCCATTGGACAGGTCGGCAATGAGCAGTTCTTC. The chain uses TRBV29-1 and TRBJ2-1; TRBD1 matches at 7 bases. CDR1 SQVTM and CDR2 ANQGSEA come from the germline V gene. This CDR3 is built from 14 residues. The V and J ends lost 6 bases and 6 bases, in that order; junction bases with no gene match: 11.

V is TRBV28 and J is TRBJ1-2, with a weak D call TRBD1 (5 bases). Germline V gene data show CDR1 as MDHEN and CDR2 as SYDVKM. This CDR3 is 17 amino acids long. Trimming took off 2 bases at V and 5 bases at J, with 21 bases between the two ends. CDR3: CASSLPPWGTGVYGYTF. DNA of the CDR3: TGTGCCAGCAGTTTACCCCCGTGGGGCACGGGGGTATATGGCTACACCTTC.

The rearrangement uses TRBV5-1 and TRBJ1-1; D might be TRBD1 (6 bases). The ends were cut back, 2 bases at V and 1 base at J, with 9 bases in the middle. The germline CDR1 and CDR2 sequences are SGHRS and YFSETQ. The CDR3 consists of 14 residues. DNA for the CDR3: TGCGCCAGCAGCTTAAGGACAGCGAACACTGAAGCTTTCTTT. Translated, it gives CASSLRTANTEAFF.

The V gene is TRBV28, the J gene TRBJ1-5; no firm D call. Trimming pared 10 bases from V and 3 bases from J, leaving 13 bases between. The CDR3 is 13 residues long. Germline V gene sequence: CDR1 MDHEN, CDR2 SYDVKM. The CDR3 coding sequence is TGTGCCACCATCCGGGATCTCAATCAGCCCCAGCATTTT. Its protein is CATIRDLNQPQHF.

This clone was observed a single time. The chain is built from TRBV6-1 and TRBJ1-3; TRBD1 agrees at 7 bases. Germline V CDR1 and CDR2: MNHNS, SASEGT. CDR3 length: 15 amino acids. V shed 10 bases, J shed 0 bases, and the junction held 9 bases outside the gene matches. For the CDR3, the DNA is TGTGCCACCTCAGGGGGGATGCCCTCTGGAAACACCATATATTTT. Residues: CATSGGMPSGNTIYF.

The chain joins TRBV27 to TRBJ2-1, with a tentative D call TRBD1 (6 bases). This CDR3 region has 12 residues. The V and J ends lost 3 bases and 7 bases respectively, with 7 bases between them. The germline CDR1 and CDR2 sequences are MNHEY and SMNVEV (reference sequence). The CDR3 sequence: CASSLRGNEQFF. In DNA, the CDR3 is TGTGCCAGCAGTTTGAGGGGGAATGAGCAGTTCTTC.

The chain links TRBV21-1 to TRBJ2-7; TRBD1 was called by the table and not checked on the DNA. TRBV21-1 is tagged as a pseudogene. The CDR3 totals 12 residues. CDR3 protein: CASSKNNYEQYF. The CDR3 DNA reads as TGTGCCAGCAGCAAAAACAACTACGAGCAGTACTTC.

The chain has TRBV28 and TRBJ2-1, with a possible D match to TRBD2 (6 bases). V was pared by 3 bases and J by 14 bases, with 14 bases between. The germline CDR1 and CDR2 sequences are MDHEN and SYDVKM. There are 12 residues in the CDR3. CDR3 DNA: TGTGCCAGCAGTTTGGGGCTAGCGATGGAGTTCTTC. Amino acids: CASSLGLAMEFF.

The table lists this clone with a count of one. The rearrangement links TRBV2 to TRBJ2-3, with D hard to call. Germline CDR1 and CDR2: SNHLY and FYNNEI. This CDR3 comprises 15 residues. The germline V and J ends were trimmed by 4 bases and 5 bases, with 16 bases remaining between them. The CDR3: CASSVTPPLLDTQYF. The DNA of the CDR3 is TGTGCCAGCAGTGTAACTCCCCCATTATTAGATACGCAGTATTTT.